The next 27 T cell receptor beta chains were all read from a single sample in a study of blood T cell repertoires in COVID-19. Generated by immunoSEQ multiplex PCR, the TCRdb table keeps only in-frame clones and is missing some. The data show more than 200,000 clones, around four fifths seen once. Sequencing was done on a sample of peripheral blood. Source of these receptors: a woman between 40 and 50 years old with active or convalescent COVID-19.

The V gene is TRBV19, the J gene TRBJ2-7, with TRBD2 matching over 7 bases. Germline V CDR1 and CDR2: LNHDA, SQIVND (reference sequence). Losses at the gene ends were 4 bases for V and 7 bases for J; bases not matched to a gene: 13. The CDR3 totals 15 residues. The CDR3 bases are TGTGCCAGTAGTACGGGGGGAGGTCTGACTGGAGAGCAGTACTTC. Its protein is CASSTGGGLTGEQYF.

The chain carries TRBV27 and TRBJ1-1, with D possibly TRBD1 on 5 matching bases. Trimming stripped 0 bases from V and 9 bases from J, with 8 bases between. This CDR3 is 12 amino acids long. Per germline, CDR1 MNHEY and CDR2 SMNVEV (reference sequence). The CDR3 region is CASSLSAGKAFF. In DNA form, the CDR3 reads TGTGCCAGCAGTTTATCGGCAGGGAAAGCTTTCTTT.

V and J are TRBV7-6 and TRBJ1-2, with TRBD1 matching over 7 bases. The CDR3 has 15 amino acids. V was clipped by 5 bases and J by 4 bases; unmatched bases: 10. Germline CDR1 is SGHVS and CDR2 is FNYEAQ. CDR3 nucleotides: TGTGCCAGCAGCCAACACTGGACAGGTGCCTATGGCTACACCTTC. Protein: CASSQHWTGAYGYTF.

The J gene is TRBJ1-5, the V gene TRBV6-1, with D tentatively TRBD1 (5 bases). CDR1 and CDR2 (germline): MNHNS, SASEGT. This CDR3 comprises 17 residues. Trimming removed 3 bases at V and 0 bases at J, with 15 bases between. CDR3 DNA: TGTGCCAGCAGTGACAGGGTCGGGTGGGATAGCAATCAGCCCCAGCATTTT. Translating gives CASSDRVGWDSNQPQHF.

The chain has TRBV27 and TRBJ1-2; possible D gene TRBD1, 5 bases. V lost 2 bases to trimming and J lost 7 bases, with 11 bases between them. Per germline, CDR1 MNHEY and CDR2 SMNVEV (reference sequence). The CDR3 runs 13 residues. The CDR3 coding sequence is TGTGCCAGCAGTTTAGGGGGGGTGTCTGGCTACACCTTC. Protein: CASSLGGVSGYTF.

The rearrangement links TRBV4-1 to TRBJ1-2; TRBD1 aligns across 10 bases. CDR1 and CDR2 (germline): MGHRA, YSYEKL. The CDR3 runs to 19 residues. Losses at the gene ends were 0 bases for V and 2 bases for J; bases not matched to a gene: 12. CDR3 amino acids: CASSQDSGDRGRRNYGYTF. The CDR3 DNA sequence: TGCGCCAGCAGCCAAGATTCGGGAGACAGGGGGCGCAGGAACTATGGCTACACCTTC.

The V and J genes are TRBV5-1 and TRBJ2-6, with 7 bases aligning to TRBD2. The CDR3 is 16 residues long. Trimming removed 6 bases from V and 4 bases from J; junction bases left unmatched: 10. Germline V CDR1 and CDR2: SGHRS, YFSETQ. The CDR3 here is CASTNHGGLGANVLTF. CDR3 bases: TGCGCCAGCACCAACCACGGGGGGTTGGGGGCCAACGTCCTGACTTTC.

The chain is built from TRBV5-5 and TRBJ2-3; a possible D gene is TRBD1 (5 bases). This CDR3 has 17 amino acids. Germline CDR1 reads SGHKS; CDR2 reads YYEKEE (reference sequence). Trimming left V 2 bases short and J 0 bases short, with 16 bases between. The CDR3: CASSFSTATLSTDTQYF. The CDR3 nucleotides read TGTGCCAGCAGCTTTTCGACAGCCACCCTTAGCACAGATACGCAGTATTTT.

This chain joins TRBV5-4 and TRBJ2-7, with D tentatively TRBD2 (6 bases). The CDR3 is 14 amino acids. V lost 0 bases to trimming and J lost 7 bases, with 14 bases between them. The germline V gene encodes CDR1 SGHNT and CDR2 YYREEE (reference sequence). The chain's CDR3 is CASSLGGRFWEQYV. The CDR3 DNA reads TGTGCCAGCAGCTTGGGTGGGAGGTTCTGGGAGCAGTACGTC.

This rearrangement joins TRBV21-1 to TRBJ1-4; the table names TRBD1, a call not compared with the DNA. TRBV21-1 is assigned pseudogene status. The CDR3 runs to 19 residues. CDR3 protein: CASSMGSGDRGHVKEKLFF. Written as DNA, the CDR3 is TGTGCCAGCAGCATGGGGAGTGGGGACAGGGGGCACGTAAAAGAAAAACTGTTTTTT.

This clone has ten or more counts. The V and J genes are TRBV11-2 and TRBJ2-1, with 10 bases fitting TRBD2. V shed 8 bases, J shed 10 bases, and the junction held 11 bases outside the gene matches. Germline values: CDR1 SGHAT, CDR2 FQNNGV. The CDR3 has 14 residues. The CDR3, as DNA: TGTGCCAGCGGCCTAGCGGGGGAACCAAGGGAGCAGTTCTTC. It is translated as CASGLAGEPREQFF.

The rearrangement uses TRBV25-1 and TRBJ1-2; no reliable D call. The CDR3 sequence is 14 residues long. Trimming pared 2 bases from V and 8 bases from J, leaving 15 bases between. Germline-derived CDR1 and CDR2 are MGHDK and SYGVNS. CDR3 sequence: CASSEAFPPEGYTF. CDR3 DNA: TGTGCCAGCAGTGAAGCATTCCCACCTGAGGGCTACACCTTC.

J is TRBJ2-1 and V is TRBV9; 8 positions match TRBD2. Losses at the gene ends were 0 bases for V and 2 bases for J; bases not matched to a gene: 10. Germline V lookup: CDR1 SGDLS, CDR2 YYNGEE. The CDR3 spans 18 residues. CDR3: CASSVGFGGAKTYNEQFF. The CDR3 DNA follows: TGTGCCAGCAGCGTAGGGTTCGGGGGGGCCAAGACCTACAATGAGCAGTTCTTC. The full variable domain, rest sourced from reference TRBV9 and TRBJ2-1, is DSGVTQTPKHLITATGQRVTLRCSPRSGDLSVYWYQQSLDQGLQFLIQYYNGEERAKGNILERFSAQQFPDLHSELNLSSLELGDSALYFCASSVGFGGAKTYNEQFFGPGTRLTVL.

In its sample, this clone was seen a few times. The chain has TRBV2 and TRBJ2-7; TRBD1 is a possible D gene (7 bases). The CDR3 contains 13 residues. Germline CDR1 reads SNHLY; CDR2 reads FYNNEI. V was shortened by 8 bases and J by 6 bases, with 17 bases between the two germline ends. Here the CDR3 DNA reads TGTGCCAGCTACAAGGAGGGGGCCCGCGAGCAGTACGTC. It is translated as CASYKEGAREQYV.

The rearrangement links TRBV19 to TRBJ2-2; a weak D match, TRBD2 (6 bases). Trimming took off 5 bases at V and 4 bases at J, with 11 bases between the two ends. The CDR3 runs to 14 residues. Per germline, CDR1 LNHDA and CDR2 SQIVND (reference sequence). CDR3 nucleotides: TGTGCCAGTAGTCCGGGACTGCTCACCGGGGAGCTGTTTTTT. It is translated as CASSPGLLTGELFF. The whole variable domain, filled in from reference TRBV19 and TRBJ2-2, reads DGGITQSPKYLFRKEGQNVTLSCEQNLNHDAMYWYRQDPGQGLRLIYYSQIVNDFQKGDIAEGYSVSREKKESFPLTVTSAQKNPTAFYLCASSPGLLTGELFFGEGSRLTVL.

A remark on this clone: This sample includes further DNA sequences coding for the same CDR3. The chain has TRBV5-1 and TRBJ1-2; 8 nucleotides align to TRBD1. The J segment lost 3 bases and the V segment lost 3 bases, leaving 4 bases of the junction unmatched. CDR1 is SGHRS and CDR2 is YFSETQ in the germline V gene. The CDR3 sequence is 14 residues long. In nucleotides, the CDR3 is TGCGCCAGCAGCTCAGGACAGGGTGACTATGGCTACACCTTC. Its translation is CASSSGQGDYGYTF. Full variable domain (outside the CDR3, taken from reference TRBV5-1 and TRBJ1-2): KAGVTQTPRYLIKTRGQQVTLSCSPISGHRSVSWYQQTPGQGLQFLFEYFSETQRNKGNFPGRFSGRQFSNSRSEMNVSTLELGDSALYLCASSSGQGDYGYTFGSGTRLTVV.

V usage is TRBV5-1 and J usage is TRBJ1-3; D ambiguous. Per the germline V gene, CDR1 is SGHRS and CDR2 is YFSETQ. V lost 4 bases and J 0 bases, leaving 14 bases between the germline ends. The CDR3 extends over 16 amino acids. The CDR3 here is CASSPQAGGSGNTIYF. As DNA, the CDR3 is TGCGCCAGCAGCCCGCAGGCGGGCGGCTCTGGAAACACCATATATTTT.

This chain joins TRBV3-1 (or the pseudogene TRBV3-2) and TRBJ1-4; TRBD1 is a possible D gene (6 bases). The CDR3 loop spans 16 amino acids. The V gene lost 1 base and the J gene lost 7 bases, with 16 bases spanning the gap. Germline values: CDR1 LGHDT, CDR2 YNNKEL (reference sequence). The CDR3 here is CASSQAFAGAGEKLFF. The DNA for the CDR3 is TGTGCCAGCAGCCAAGCCTTTGCAGGGGCGGGTGAAAAACTGTTTTTT.

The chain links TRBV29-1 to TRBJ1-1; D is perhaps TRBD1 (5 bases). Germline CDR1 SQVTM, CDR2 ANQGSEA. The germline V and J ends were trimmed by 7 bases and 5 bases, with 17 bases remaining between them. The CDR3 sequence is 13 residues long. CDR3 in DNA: TGCAGCGCCGGGAGGAGGGGAGGGACTGAAGCTTTCTTT. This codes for CSAGRRGGTEAFF.

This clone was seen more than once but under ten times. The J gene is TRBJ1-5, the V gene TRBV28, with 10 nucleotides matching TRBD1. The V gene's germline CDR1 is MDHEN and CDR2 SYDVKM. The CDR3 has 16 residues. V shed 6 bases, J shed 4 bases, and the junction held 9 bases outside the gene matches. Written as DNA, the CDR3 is TGTGCCAGCAGGAAGACAGGGGGCGTGAGAAATCAGCCCCAGCATTTT. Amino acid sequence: CASRKTGGVRNQPQHF.

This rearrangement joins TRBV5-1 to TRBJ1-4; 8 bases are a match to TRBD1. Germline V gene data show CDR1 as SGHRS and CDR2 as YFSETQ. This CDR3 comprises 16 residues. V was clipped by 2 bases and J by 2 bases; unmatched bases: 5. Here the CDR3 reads CASSFRTGTTNEKLFF. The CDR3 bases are TGCGCCAGCAGCTTTAGGACAGGGACTACTAATGAAAAACTGTTTTTT.

The CDR3 loop is CASSLSASGGTSTDTQYF. As DNA, the CDR3 is TGCGCCAGCAGCTTAAGTGCTAGCGGGGGGACTAGCACAGATACGCAGTATTTT. The V and J genes are TRBV5-1 and TRBJ2-3; 11 bases are a match to TRBD2. The CDR3 extends over 18 amino acids. CDR1 SGHRS and CDR2 YFSETQ come from the germline V gene. The ends lost 2 bases at V and 0 bases at J; junction bases unmatched: 8.

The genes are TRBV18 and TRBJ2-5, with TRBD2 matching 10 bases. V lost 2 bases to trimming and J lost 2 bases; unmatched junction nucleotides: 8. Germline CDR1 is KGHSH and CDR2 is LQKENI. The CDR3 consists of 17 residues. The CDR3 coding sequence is TGTGCCAGCTCACCAGTATTAGCGGGGGGACTTCAAGAGACCCAGTACTTC. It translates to CASSPVLAGGLQETQYF.

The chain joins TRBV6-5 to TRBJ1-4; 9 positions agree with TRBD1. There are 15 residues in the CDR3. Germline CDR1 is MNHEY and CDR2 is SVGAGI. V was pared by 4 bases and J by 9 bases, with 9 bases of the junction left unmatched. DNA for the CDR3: TGTGCCAGCAGTTCCCCGGGACAGGGAGGGCAAAAACTGTTTTTT. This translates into CASSSPGQGGQKLFF.

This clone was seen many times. The CDR3, as DNA: TGTGCCACCAGCACAGGGGGTATAGGCAATCAGCCCCAGCATTTT. Translation: CATSTGGIGNQPQHF. The rearrangement uses TRBV15 and TRBJ1-5; TRBD1 agrees at 7 bases. Trimming removed 4 bases from V and 2 bases from J; junction bases left unmatched: 5. This CDR3 is 15 amino acids long. Germline-derived CDR1 and CDR2 are LNHNV and YYDKDF (reference sequence).

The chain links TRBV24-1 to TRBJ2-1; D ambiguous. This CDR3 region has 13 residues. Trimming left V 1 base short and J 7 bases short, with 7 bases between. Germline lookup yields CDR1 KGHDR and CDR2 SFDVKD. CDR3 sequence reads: CATSDFKQNEQFF. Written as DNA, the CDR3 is TGTGCCACCAGTGATTTCAAACAGAATGAGCAGTTCTTC.

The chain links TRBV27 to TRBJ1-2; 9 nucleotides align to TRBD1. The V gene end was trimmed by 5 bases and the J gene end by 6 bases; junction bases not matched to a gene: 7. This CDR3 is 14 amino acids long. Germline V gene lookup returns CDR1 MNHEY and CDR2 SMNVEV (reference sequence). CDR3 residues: CASSLLWTGDGYTF. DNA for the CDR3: TGTGCCAGCAGTCTACTGTGGACAGGGGATGGCTACACCTTC.